These 17 T cell receptor beta chains share one sample of origin, sequenced in a study of T cells in Graves' hyperthyroidism and ophthalmopathy. From RNA transcripts, TCR beta CDR3 regions were amplified. A first-round RT-PCR of the TCR CDR3 used the HTBI primer set. TCRdb independently ran MiXCR on the multiplex PCR reads; one entry per CDR3 protein. The sample lists approximately 270,000 distinct CDR3 sequences, 14% to 15% seen once, with 13% in the top ten. Sequencing input: blood. The receptors shown here come from a middle-aged woman with Graves' hyperthyroidism that later progressed to Graves' ophthalmopathy.

This clonotype was detected many times. The chain's CDR3 is CASSLGTGKSNSPLHF. The DNA of the CDR3 is TGCGCCAGCAGCTTGGGGACAGGAAAGTCTAATTCACCCCTCCACTTT. The chain is built from TRBV5-1 and TRBJ1-6; 7 bases align to TRBD1. The CDR3 length is 16 residues. Germline CDR1 and CDR2: SGHRS and YFSETQ. With V trimmed by 0 bases and J by 6 bases, 6 bases remained unmatched.

This clonotype was seen ten or more times. The chain uses TRBV11-3 and TRBJ2-1; D could derive from TRBD1 or TRBD2 (5 bases each). V dropped 5 bases and J dropped 3 bases, with 11 bases sitting between them. This CDR3 spans 14 amino acids. Germline lookup yields CDR1 SGHNT and CDR2 YENEEA. The CDR3 bases are TGTGCCAGCAGCCCCGGGACGGGCTACAATGAGCAGTTCTTC. Translated: CASSPGTGYNEQFF.

This clonotype has only one observation. A much larger clone lies one base from this, so it may be a read error. This chain links TRBV10-3 with TRBJ2-7; tentative D call: TRBD2 (6 bases). Per germline, CDR1 ENHRY and CDR2 SYGVKD. V lost 2 bases to trimming and J lost 7 bases, with 12 bases between them. The CDR3 has 13 residues. CDR3 nucleotides: TGTGCCATCAGTGAGGGAGGGCCGGTTGAGCAGTACTTC. It specifies CAISEGGPVEQYF.

The rearrangement links TRBV2 to TRBJ2-5; no reliable D call. There are 15 residues in the CDR3. Looked up from germline, CDR1 is SNHLY and CDR2 is FYNNEI. Trimming left V 5 bases short and J 0 bases short, with 13 bases between. CDR3 DNA: TGTGCCAGCAGTACCCGCCGTAGACACCAAGAGACCCAGTACTTC. Encoded protein: CASSTRRRHQETQYF.

J is TRBJ2-2 and V is TRBV20-1, with D maybe TRBD1 (5 bases). The CDR3 runs 15 residues. CDR1 DFQATT and CDR2 SNEGSKA come from the germline V gene (reference sequence). Trimming shortened V by 3 bases and J by 6 bases, and 17 bases separated the two germline ends. CDR3 DNA: TGCAGTGCTAGGCAAGGGGAATCGGTTTCCGGGGAGCTGTTTTTT. Translation: CSARQGESVSGELFF.

In this sample, this clonotype turned up many times. The rearrangement uses TRBV19 and TRBJ1-2, with TRBD1 as a possible D gene (5 bases). The CDR3 loop spans 16 amino acids. Trimming took 9 bases from V and 6 from J, leaving 26 bases between them. In germline, CDR1 is LNHDA, CDR2 SQIVND (reference sequence). CDR3 in amino acids: CARIKAGTPGCHGYTF. CDR3 nucleotide sequence: TGTGCCAGAATAAAAGCCGGGACTCCCGGATGTCATGGCTACACCTTC. Together with reference TRBV19 and TRBJ1-2, the CDR3 gives the full variable domain: DGGITQSPKYLFRKEGQNVTLSCEQNLNHDAMYWYRQDPGQGLRLIYYSQIVNDFQKGDIAEGYSVSREKKESFPLTVTSAQKNPTAFYLCARIKAGTPGCHGYTFGSGTRLTVV.

This clonotype was observed at least ten times. This CDR3 is CSAGQSELVLFEQYF. Here the CDR3 DNA reads TGCAGTGCTGGGCAGAGTGAACTAGTACTCTTCGAGCAGTACTTC. V is TRBV20-1 and J is TRBJ2-7; D may be TRBD2 (5 bases). V was trimmed by 5 bases and J by 6 bases, leaving 23 bases between them. Germline values: CDR1 DFQATT, CDR2 SNEGSKA (reference sequence). The CDR3 runs 15 residues.

This clonotype occurred many times. This sequence joins TRBV6-1 and TRBJ1-1; no clear D. The CDR3 has 14 residues. The germline V and J ends were trimmed by 5 bases and 1 base, with 11 bases remaining between them. Germline V lookup: CDR1 MNHNS, CDR2 SASEGT. The CDR3 reads CASSPRTENTEAFF. The DNA of the CDR3 is TGTGCCAGCAGTCCCCGGACGGAGAACACTGAAGCTTTCTTT.

The chain uses TRBV10-1 and TRBJ2-5, with D possibly matching TRBD2 (6 bases). Looked up from germline, CDR1 is WNHNN and CDR2 is SYGVQD (reference sequence). V was shortened by 3 bases and J by 10 bases, with 24 bases between the two germline ends. The CDR3 runs to 16 residues. The CDR3 protein is CASSDRDWWWDEGQYF. Here the CDR3 DNA reads TGCGCCAGCAGTGATCGGGACTGGTGGTGGGATGAGGGCCAGTACTTC.

This clonotype was observed many times. The chain joins TRBV28 to TRBJ2-2; D might be TRBD1 or TRBD2, each matching 5 bases. The germline gives CDR1 MDHEN, CDR2 SYDVKM. V was shortened by 6 bases and J by 5 bases, with 19 bases between the two germline ends. CDR3 length: 16 residues. CDR3 DNA sequence: TGTGCCAGCAGGCCACTGAGAGGGGTCTATACCGGGGAGCTGTTTTTT. Translating gives CASRPLRGVYTGELFF.

This clonotype showed up many times. The CDR3 DNA sequence: TGCGCCAGCAGCCGACATCTCGGCAGCGGGAGGGAAGGCACAGATACGCAGTATTTT. This sequence encodes CASSRHLGSGREGTDTQYF. The chain uses TRBV4-1 and TRBJ2-3; 10 bases align to TRBD2. The J segment lost 1 base and the V segment lost 4 bases, leaving 14 bases of the junction unmatched. Germline V gene sequence: CDR1 MGHRA, CDR2 YSYEKL. This CDR3 region has 19 residues.

This chain links TRBV28 with TRBJ1-5; 8 bases fit TRBD1. The V gene's germline CDR1 is MDHEN and CDR2 SYDVKM. This CDR3 is built from 16 residues. Trimming took 6 bases from V and 5 from J; bases not matched to a gene: 12. The CDR3 DNA sequence: TGTGCCAGCAGGTCGCAGGGGGCGCAAGCCTATCAGCCCCAGCATTTT. Protein: CASRSQGAQAYQPQHF.

This clonotype was detected many times. The CDR3 loop is CASSQTSGHAYEQYF. Written as DNA, the CDR3 is TGTGCCAGCAGCCAAACTAGCGGCCACGCCTACGAGCAGTACTTC. The chain employs TRBV7-6 and TRBJ2-7, with 8 positions matching TRBD2. CDR3 length: 15 amino acids. Germline V gives CDR1 SGHVS, CDR2 FNYEAQ. Germline trimming cut 5 bases from V and 2 bases from J; bases unmatched to any gene: 8.

This clonotype was observed many times. This chain joins TRBV10-3 and TRBJ2-2; TRBD1 or TRBD2 may be the D gene (5 bases each). The germline V and J ends were trimmed by 5 bases and 5 bases, with 21 bases remaining between them. This CDR3 comprises 17 residues. Germline lookup yields CDR1 ENHRY and CDR2 SYGVKD. CDR3: CAISTSEGSVETGELFF. DNA for the CDR3: TGTGCCATCAGTACCTCCGAGGGGAGCGTGGAAACCGGGGAGCTGTTTTTT.

This chain uses TRBV7-3 with TRBJ2-7, with 12 bases identical to TRBD2. The CDR3 is 18 residues long. The junction had 9 bases not matched to a gene; V was cut back by 3 bases and J by 0 bases. CDR1 and CDR2 (germline): SGHTA, FQGTGA. CDR3 protein: CASSFGPTSGRSSYEQYF. The CDR3 DNA sequence: TGTGCCAGCAGCTTTGGCCCCACTAGCGGGAGGAGCTCCTACGAGCAGTACTTC.

This clonotype has ten or more counts. The V call is TRBV28, the J call TRBJ2-7; 7 bases fit TRBD2. J lost 2 bases, V lost 7 bases, and 17 bases had no gene match. Per germline, CDR1 MDHEN and CDR2 SYDVKM. The CDR3 covers 17 residues. CDR3 nucleotides: TGTGCCAGCAACGAAGGGGTTAGCGGGCGAATTACCTACGAGCAGTACTTC. Its translation: CASNEGVSGRITYEQYF.

This clonotype was counted between two and nine times. The V gene is TRBV7-9, the J gene TRBJ2-7; D is perhaps TRBD2 (6 bases). With 1 base removed from V and 6 bases from J, the gap between germline ends came to 16 bases. CDR1 is SEHNR and CDR2 is FQNEAQ in the germline V gene (reference sequence). The CDR3 contains 15 residues. The CDR3 nucleotides are TGTGCCAGCAGCTTAGGGGTGGGACTGGATTTCGAGCAGTACTTC. It is translated as CASSLGVGLDFEQYF.